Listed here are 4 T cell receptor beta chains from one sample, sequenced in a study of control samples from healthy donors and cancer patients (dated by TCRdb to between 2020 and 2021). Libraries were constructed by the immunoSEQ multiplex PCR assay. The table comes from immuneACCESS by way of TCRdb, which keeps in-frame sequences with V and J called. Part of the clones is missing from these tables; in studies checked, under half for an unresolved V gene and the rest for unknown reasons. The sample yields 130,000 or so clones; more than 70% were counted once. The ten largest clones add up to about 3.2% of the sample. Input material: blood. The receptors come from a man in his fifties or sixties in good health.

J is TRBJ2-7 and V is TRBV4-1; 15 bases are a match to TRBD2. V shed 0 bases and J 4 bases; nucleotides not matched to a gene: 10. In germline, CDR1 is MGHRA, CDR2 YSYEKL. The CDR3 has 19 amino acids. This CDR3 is CASSQEVRTSGGDRYEQYF. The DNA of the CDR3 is TGCGCCAGCAGCCAAGAGGTCAGGACTAGCGGGGGGGATAGGTACGAGCAGTACTTC.

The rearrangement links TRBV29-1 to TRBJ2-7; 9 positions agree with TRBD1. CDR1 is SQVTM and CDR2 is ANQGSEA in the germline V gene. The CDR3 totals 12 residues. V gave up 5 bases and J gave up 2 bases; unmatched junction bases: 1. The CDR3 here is CSVTGGPYEQYF. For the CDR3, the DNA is TGCAGCGTTACAGGGGGCCCCTACGAGCAGTACTTC.

Written as DNA, the CDR3 is TGTGCCAGCAGCTTGGCCGGTTGGCAGGGTCTCGGCAATGAGCAGTTCTTC. Its protein is CASSLAGWQGLGNEQFF. This chain links TRBV5-6 with TRBJ2-1; tentatively, D is TRBD1 (5 bases). In germline, CDR1 is SGHDT, CDR2 YYEEEE. The CDR3 spans 17 residues. Trimming pared 0 bases from V and 6 bases from J, leaving 19 bases between.

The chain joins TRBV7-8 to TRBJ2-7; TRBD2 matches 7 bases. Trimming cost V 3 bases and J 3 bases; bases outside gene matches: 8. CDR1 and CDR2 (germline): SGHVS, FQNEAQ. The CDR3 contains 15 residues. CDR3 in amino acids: CASSLFAGDRYEQYF. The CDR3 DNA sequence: TGTGCCAGCAGCTTGTTTGCGGGGGACCGCTACGAGCAGTACTTC.